These 13 T cell receptor beta chains share one sample of origin, sequenced in a study of OX40 agonist ivuxolimab in advanced cancers. Only in-frame clones appear in the TCRdb table, and some are missing; sequencing was by immunoSEQ multiplex PCR. The data contain some 69,000 clones, approximately 90% of them singletons. The starting material was CD4+ or CD8+ T cells sorted from blood, obtained in a trial of the OX40 agonist ivuxolimab. The receptors were gathered from an adult with an advanced solid tumor such as melanoma, head and neck, liver or kidney cancer.

The chain employs TRBV27 and TRBJ1-4, with a weak D call TRBD1 (6 bases). The CDR3 totals 14 residues. V was clipped by 6 bases and J by 3 bases, with 11 bases between them. Germline CDR1 and CDR2: MNHEY and SMNVEV (reference sequence). CDR3 sequence (DNA): TGTGCCAGCAGACAGGGTAGGGCTAATGAAAAACTGTTTTTT. Its translation is CASRQGRANEKLFF.

The J gene is TRBJ2-7, the V gene TRBV2, with 9 nucleotides matching TRBD1. The V segment lost 4 bases and the J segment 3 bases; nucleotides outside the gene matches: 10. CDR1 is SNHLY and CDR2 is FYNNEI in the germline V gene. This CDR3 spans 16 amino acids. The CDR3 DNA is TGTGCCAGCAGTGGGGCCGGGACAGGGTTGGGCTACGAGCAGTACTTC. It codes for CASSGAGTGLGYEQYF. Drawing the rest from reference TRBV2 and TRBJ2-7, the complete variable domain is EPEVTQTPSHQVTQMGQEVILRCVPISNHLYFYWYRQILGQKVEFLVSFYNNEISEKSEIFDDQFSVERPDGSNFTLKIRSTKLEDSAMYFCASSGAGTGLGYEQYFGPGTRLTVT.

The rearrangement uses TRBV11-2 and TRBJ2-3; 8 bases are shared with TRBD2. The CDR3 extends over 15 amino acids. Germline V gene data show CDR1 as SGHAT and CDR2 as FQNNGV. Trimming removed 4 bases from V and 2 bases from J; junction bases left unmatched: 5. CDR3 amino acids: CASSSTSAPTDTQYF. The CDR3 nucleotides read TGTGCCAGCAGCTCGACTAGCGCCCCCACAGATACGCAGTATTTT. Looking up the rest from reference TRBV11-2 and TRBJ2-3 gives the full variable domain: EAGVAQSPRYKIIEKRQSVAFWCNPISGHATLYWYQQILGQGPKLLIQFQNNGVVDDSQLPKDRFSAERLKGVDSTLKIQPAKLEDSAVYLCASSSTSAPTDTQYFGPGTRLTVL.

V gene TRBV30 combines with J gene TRBJ1-5, with 12 positions matching TRBD1. Unmatched junction bases numbered 13, after V lost 1 base and J lost 6 bases. Germline V gives CDR1 GTSNPN, CDR2 SVGIG (reference sequence). The CDR3 loop spans 18 amino acids. The CDR3 protein is CAWSGGRLGQGATQPQHF. The CDR3 nucleotides read TGTGCCTGGAGTGGGGGCCGTCTGGGACAGGGGGCAACTCAGCCCCAGCATTTT.

This chain links TRBV6-6 with TRBJ2-7; TRBD2 matches at 10 bases. V was clipped by 5 bases and J by 3 bases; unmatched bases: 7. This CDR3 comprises 15 residues. Germline loops: CDR1 MNHNY, CDR2 SVGAGI (reference sequence). CDR3 region: CASSRDVAGGYEQYF. CDR3 DNA sequence: TGTGCCAGCAGTCGTGACGTAGCGGGAGGCTACGAGCAGTACTTC.

The rearrangement links TRBV5-1 to TRBJ2-6; TRBD1 aligns across 9 bases. CDR1 is SGHRS, CDR2 YFSETQ, per germline. The CDR3 runs 15 residues. The V and J ends lost 3 bases and 4 bases, in that order; junction bases with no gene match: 2. CDR3 in amino acids: CASSWTGAGANVLTF. In DNA form, the CDR3 reads TGCGCCAGCAGCTGGACAGGGGCGGGGGCCAACGTCCTGACTTTC.

The rearrangement joins TRBV14 to TRBJ1-4, with unresolved D. The V gene's germline CDR1 is SGHDN and CDR2 FVKESK. Trimming took 2 bases from V and 14 from J, leaving 12 bases between them. The CDR3 is 12 residues long. This CDR3 reads CASSQQPPRLFF. The DNA of the CDR3 is TGTGCCAGCAGCCAACAGCCCCCCCGTCTGTTTTTT.

CDR3 region: CASRGGSEAFF. Written as DNA, the CDR3 is TGTGCCAGTAGGGGGGGGAGTGAAGCTTTCTTT. The rearrangement joins TRBV19 to TRBJ1-1, with D perhaps matching TRBD1 (5 bases). This CDR3 has 11 residues. Germline V gene sequence: CDR1 LNHDA, CDR2 SQIVND (reference sequence). Trimming took 6 bases from V and 7 from J, leaving 9 bases between them.

This sequence joins TRBV5-1 and TRBJ1-4; TRBD1 matches at 8 bases. Germline CDR1 and CDR2: SGHRS and YFSETQ. The CDR3 sequence is 14 residues long. The V gene end was trimmed by 5 bases and the J gene end by 3 bases; junction bases not matched to a gene: 3. CDR3 protein: CASSPQGANEKLFF. In DNA, the CDR3 is TGCGCCAGCAGTCCACAGGGGGCTAATGAAAAACTGTTTTTT.

This clone was detected only a few times. The rearrangement joins TRBV5-4 to TRBJ1-4; the D gene is possibly TRBD1 (5 bases). Trimming took 4 bases from V and 6 from J, leaving 16 bases between them. Germline V gene lookup returns CDR1 SGHNT and CDR2 YYREEE (reference sequence). The CDR3 sequence is 15 residues long. The CDR3 protein is CASSRSGRKDEKLFF. Written as DNA, the CDR3 is TGTGCCAGCAGCAGGTCAGGGCGGAAGGATGAAAAACTGTTTTTT.

The chain uses TRBV9 and TRBJ2-7, with 7 bases identical to TRBD2. Per the germline V gene, CDR1 is SGDLS and CDR2 is YYNGEE. The CDR3 has 13 residues. V lost 4 bases, J lost 1 base, and 2 bases stayed unmatched. CDR3 in DNA: TGTGCCAGCAGCCTAGCGGCTTCCTACGAGCAGTACTTC. Translating gives CASSLAASYEQYF.

The chain uses TRBV11-3 and TRBJ2-1, with no clear D. The CDR3 sequence is 13 residues long. The V and J ends lost 2 bases and 9 bases respectively, with 11 bases between them. Germline lookup yields CDR1 SGHNT and CDR2 YENEEA. CDR3 DNA: TGTGCCAGCAGCTTAAAGCGAGAGTTTGAGCAGTTCTTC. Translated, it gives CASSLKREFEQFF.

The V and J genes are TRBV11-2 and TRBJ2-1; D gene uncertain. There are 14 residues in the CDR3. Germline CDR1 is SGHAT and CDR2 is FQNNGV. V shed 1 base and J shed 3 bases, with 7 bases lying between them. In DNA form, the CDR3 reads TGTGCCAGCAGCTTAGGTTTGAACTACAATGAGCAGTTCTTC. Translation gives CASSLGLNYNEQFF.